This note documents a single T cell receptor beta chain sequence. Its antigen is still unknown. One end of the junction is discordant with germline, which a read error may explain. The sample belongs to a study of tumor-infiltrating lymphocytes in primary liver carcinoma (TCRdb year 2017). With regard to the full study: Of the five patients (three men and two women, aged 30 to 69 years), four had hepatocellular carcinoma and one had combined HCC and intrahepatic cholangiocarcinoma. Each sample produced about 3.5 to 8 million productive TCRbeta reads, and read depth showed no significant difference between tissue types. The study combined TCRbeta repertoire sequencing, expression microarrays and whole-exome sequencing across five regions of each liver tumor, with adjacent normal tissue and blood. A total of approximately 35 specimens from 5 patients, comprising some 25 tumor regions, 5 adjacent noncancerous liver tissues and 5 peripheral blood samples, were covered by TCRbeta repertoire sequencing. Repertoires from technical replicates were highly reproducible, with mean shared-clone rates approximately 0.92 and correlation coefficients above 0.95. Agilent mRNA microarray profiling was performed on the roughly 25 tumor region samples to relate TCRbeta repertoire diversity to the local molecular phenotype. The five patients had tumors staged T1-T3 N0M0, with maximum diameters ranging from roughly 4 to 10 cm.

Based on the germline V gene (reference sequence), the CDR1 and CDR2 sequences are SGHAT and FQDESV. The CDR3 spans 16 residues, from the cysteine through the phenylalanine. Only the CDR3 region is kept as DNA, spanning 48 bases read in frame from base 1. Overall study results and their limits: With just a few patients in the study, the authors point out that the findings should be validated in a larger study. A significantly larger repertoire fraction was made up by the top 250 clones in tumors than in blood (p = 0.039). Bulk unsorted samples precluded comparing CD4+ and CD8+ T cell repertoires. Repertoire overlap was higher between tumor regions (mean approximately 36%) than tumor-adjacent (around 17%) or tumor-blood (about 14%) pairs, consistent with antigen-driven expansion. Only about 7.5-25% of top clones were present in all five regions of a tumor, suggesting spatial heterogeneity of tumor-infiltrating T cells. Because sequencing covered only the TCR beta chain and unpaired alpha chains were not captured, true repertoire diversity is likely underestimated.

Without any cell sorting, total RNA and DNA were co-extracted from about 21-30 mg of bulk tissue using the AllPrep DNA/RNA mini kit. Surgical resection was performed in China between late 2015 and 2016 on about 5 patients with histopathologically diagnosed primary liver carcinoma. Patients had chronic HBV infection and were treatment-naive at sampling. Each tumor was sampled at five spatially separated regions: the tumor centre plus the superior, inferior, left-lateral and right-lateral poles. According to histology, viable tumor cells made up more than 75% of every tumor sample. Each fresh piece of tumor and adjacent tissue was cut in two, with one half stored in RNAlater at -80 degrees C and the other half sent for histology. Using a constant-region primer and ProtoScript II reverse transcriptase, TCRbeta-specific cDNA was reverse-transcribed from roughly 500 ng total RNA. Construction of the TCRbeta libraries relied on three nested rounds of multiplex PCR, following a slightly modified ARM-PCR procedure. The first two PCR rounds used multiplex TRBV1-TRBV30 forward primers with a Cbeta reverse primer, each for about 10 cycles. Sample barcodes and Illumina adapters were added in a final 25-cycle PCR using Deep VentR polymerase. Before sequencing, amplicons of 200-500 bp were purified from gel using a QIAquick gel extraction kit. TCRbeta amplicons were sequenced on an Illumina HiSeq 2500 with 250-bp paired-end reads. In the original analysis: Trimmomatic v0.33 was used to quality-trim the reads, and FLASH v1.2.11 was used to merge paired reads so that full CDR3 sequences could be recovered. MiGEC v1.2.1b assigned V, D and J germline segments to the rearranged TCRbeta sequences. Clonotype statistics and Shannon-Wiener diversity indices were computed with VDJtools v1.0.0. To reduce sampling bias, subsequent analyses other than the diversity analysis used only the 250 most abundant clonotypes in each sample. TCRdb handled the public reads itself, with Q25 trimming in fastp and clone calling in MiXCR, and kept productive beta chains. Identical CDR3 protein sequences are pooled into one entry, listed with their most common genes and DNA. These V and J calls derive from TCRdb rather than the authors' analysis. The sample profile shows roughly 48,000 distinct CDR3 sequences; over 65% of them were found once. In total, the top ten clones hold approximately 30% of the sample.

This receptor was identified in a man in his forties with primary liver carcinoma and hepatitis B virus infection. The sequencing sample was made of liver tumor tissue from sampling region 3. The sample's cell subset or site label, decoded: tumor region T3, left-lateral pole. Here the chain combines TRBV11-1 and TRBJ2-3; 11 nucleotides in the junction match TRBD2. CDR3 protein: CVSIKGLAVSTDTQYF. The sequence in DNA is TGTGTCAGCATTAAGGGACTAGCGGTTAGCACAGATACGCAGTATTTT.